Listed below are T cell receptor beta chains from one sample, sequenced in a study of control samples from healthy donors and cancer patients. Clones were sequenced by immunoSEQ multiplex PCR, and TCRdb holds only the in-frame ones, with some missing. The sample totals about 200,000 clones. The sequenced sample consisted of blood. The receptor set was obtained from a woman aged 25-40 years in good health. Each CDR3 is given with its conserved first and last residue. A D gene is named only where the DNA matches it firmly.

DNA: TGTGCCATCAGTGAGCCAGCGGGAGCAGATACGCAGTATTTT
CDR3: CAISEPAGADTQYF
J: TRBJ2-3
D: TRBD2
length: 14
V: TRBV10-3

DNA: TGTGCCAGCAGTTTATTGAATCAGCCCCAGCATTTT
CDR3: CASSLLNQPQHF
J: TRBJ1-5
D: .
length: 12
V: TRBV27

DNA: TGTGCCAGCAGCCAAGACCTCTCGGGGAACACCTTC
CDR3: CASSQDLSGNTF
J: TRBJ1-2
D: .
length: 12
V: TRBV3-1/TRBV3-2

DNA: TGTGCCAGTAGTCTCCCAGGAGGGACAGCTTACAATCAGCCCCAGCATTTT
CDR3: CASSLPGGTAYNQPQHF
J: TRBJ1-5
D: TRBD1
length: 17
V: TRBV19

DNA: TGTGCCAGCAGTCTGAGGGACATAGGCAATCAGCCCCAGCATTTT
CDR3: CASSLRDIGNQPQHF
J: TRBJ1-5
D: .
length: 15
V: TRBV6-6

DNA: TGTGCCAGCAGCCAAGACGGCAGGCCTTATGGCTACACCTTC
CDR3: CASSQDGRPYGYTF
J: TRBJ1-2
D: .
length: 14
V: TRBV3-1/TRBV3-2

DNA: TGTGCCAGCGGGGGGGCACCTCAAGAGACCCAGTACTTC
CDR3: CASGGAPQETQYF
J: TRBJ2-5
D: .
length: 13
V: TRBV5-4

DNA: TGCGCCAGCAGCCCGCTAGTGAACACTGAAGCTTTCTTT
CDR3: CASSPLVNTEAFF
J: TRBJ1-1
D: .
length: 13
V: TRBV5-1

DNA: TGTGCCAGCAGCCAAGGAGGAGCTGAAAAACTGTTTTTT
CDR3: CASSQGGAEKLFF
J: TRBJ1-4
D: .
length: 13
V: TRBV3-1/TRBV3-2

DNA: TGTGCCAGCAGCGGGACCCCCCCGCAGGGCCACTACGGCTACACCTTC
CDR3: CASSGTPPQGHYGYTF
J: TRBJ1-2
D: .
length: 16
V: TRBV9

DNA: TGTGCTAGTGGTCTCGACAGGGGGCTCTCCTACGAGCAGTACTTC
CDR3: CASGLDRGLSYEQYF
J: TRBJ2-7
D: TRBD1
length: 15
V: TRBV12-5

DNA: TGTGCCTGGAGCGTGGGGGTGAGCTATGGCTACACCTTC
CDR3: CAWSVGVSYGYTF
J: TRBJ1-2
D: .
length: 13
V: TRBV30

DNA: TGTGCCAAGTTCGAACGGCACACTGAAGCTTTCTTT
CDR3: CAKFERHTEAFF
J: TRBJ1-1
D: .
length: 12
V: TRBV3-1/TRBV3-2

DNA: TGTGCCAGCAGCCAAGTCACTAGCGGGGGAGCGAACACCGGGGAGCTGTTTTTT
CDR3: CASSQVTSGGANTGELFF
J: TRBJ2-2
D: TRBD2
length: 18
V: TRBV4-2

DNA: TGTGCCAGCAGCCAACAGAGGATGAAATCACCCCTCCACTTT
CDR3: CASSQQRMKSPLHF
J: TRBJ1-6
D: .
length: 14
V: TRBV3-1/TRBV3-2

DNA: TGCGCCAGCAGCCCCGTCCAGCGGGGGAACAATGAGCAGTTCTTC
CDR3: CASSPVQRGNNEQFF
J: TRBJ2-1
D: TRBD2
length: 15
V: TRBV5-1

DNA: TGTGCCACCAGTCCTGGTAGTCTTTTGGACTATGGCTACACCTTC
CDR3: CATSPGSLLDYGYTF
J: TRBJ1-2
D: .
length: 15
V: TRBV24-1

DNA: TGCGCCAGCAGCCAAGATGGCAGGGTAACCCAGGCCTATGGCTACACCTTC
CDR3: CASSQDGRVTQAYGYTF
J: TRBJ1-2
D: .
length: 17
V: TRBV4-1

DNA: TGTGCCAGCAGTTTAGATCCCCCTCAGGGAGGGACGACAGAACCCTACGAGCAGTACTTC
CDR3: CASSLDPPQGGTTEPYEQYF
J: TRBJ2-7
D: TRBD2
length: 20
V: TRBV28

DNA: TGTGCCAGTAGCTCTACAGGGAACACTGAAGCTTTCTTT
CDR3: CASSSTGNTEAFF
J: TRBJ1-1
D: .
length: 13
V: TRBV19

DNA: TGTGCCAGCAGCTCCAACCTTCCAGGGGTGGGTGAAAAACTGTTTTTT
CDR3: CASSSNLPGVGEKLFF
J: TRBJ1-4
D: .
length: 16
V: TRBV7-8

DNA: TGTGCCACCAGGAGAGTGGGGACTAGTTTCAATGAGCAGTTCTTC
CDR3: CATRRVGTSFNEQFF
J: TRBJ2-1
D: TRBD2
length: 15
V: TRBV15

DNA: TGTGCCAGCAGCTTATGGTCCTTGGGGCCAGGGTCGGTTTCCGAAATGTACTTC
CDR3: CASSLWSLGPGSVSEMYF
J: TRBJ2-7
D: .
length: 18
V: TRBV7-2

DNA: TGTGCCAGCAGTCGGACAGCTTTCTATGGCTACACCTTC
CDR3: CASSRTAFYGYTF
J: TRBJ1-2
D: .
length: 13
V: TRBV6-5

DNA: TGTGCCAGCAGTTACTCGACTTGGGGAGGCAAAAACATTCAGTACTTC
CDR3: CASSYSTWGGKNIQYF
J: TRBJ2-4
D: .
length: 16
V: TRBV6-5

DNA: TGTGCCAGCAGCTTAGGTTGGGGCCCTAACTATGGCTACACCTTC
CDR3: CASSLGWGPNYGYTF
J: TRBJ1-2
D: .
length: 15
V: TRBV11-2

DNA: TGTGCCAGCTCACCCACCGAGAACTCTGGAAACACCATATATTTT
CDR3: CASSPTENSGNTIYF
J: TRBJ1-3
D: .
length: 15
V: TRBV18

DNA: TGTGCCAGCAGCAGAGGGACAGGCTCCACAGATACGCAGTATTTT
CDR3: CASSRGTGSTDTQYF
J: TRBJ2-3
D: TRBD1
length: 15
V: TRBV11-2

DNA: TGTGCCAGCAGATCGGGTGCGACAGATACGCAGTATTTT
CDR3: CASRSGATDTQYF
J: TRBJ2-3
D: .
length: 13
V: TRBV7-2

DNA: TGCGCCAGCAGCTTGGACCTAAGTGAGCAGTTCTTC
CDR3: CASSLDLSEQFF
J: TRBJ2-1
D: .
length: 12
V: TRBV5-1

DNA: TGTGCCAGCTGCCCCCGGGGCTCGGGCACTGAAGCTTTCTTT
CDR3: CASCPRGSGTEAFF
J: TRBJ1-1
D: .
length: 14
V: TRBV6-2/TRBV6-3

DNA: TGCAGTGCCCACCGGGACGATGGCTACACCTTC
CDR3: CSAHRDDGYTF
J: TRBJ1-2
D: .
length: 11
V: TRBV20-1

DNA: TGTGCCAGCACCCCCGCCCTGCGCAGGGCCAACTATGGCTACACCTTC
CDR3: CASTPALRRANYGYTF
J: TRBJ1-2
D: .
length: 16
V: TRBV28

DNA: TGTGCCAGCAGTCTTAGTTGGGCCGGGGAGCTGTTTTTT
CDR3: CASSLSWAGELFF
J: TRBJ2-2
D: .
length: 13
V: TRBV28

DNA: TGTGCCAGCAGCCCGGGGCACTATGGCTACACCTTC
CDR3: CASSPGHYGYTF
J: TRBJ1-2
D: .
length: 12
V: TRBV6-2/TRBV6-3

DNA: TGTGCCAGCAGTTCAGTAGATACGCAGTATTTT
CDR3: CASSSVDTQYF
J: TRBJ2-3
D: .
length: 11
V: TRBV27

DNA: TGTGCCAGCAGCTCGGGACTAGGAGAGACCCAGTACTTC
CDR3: CASSSGLGETQYF
J: TRBJ2-5
D: TRBD2
length: 13
V: TRBV7-2

DNA: TGTGCCAGCAATGGCGGGCCTTCCTACGAGCAGTACTTC
CDR3: CASNGGPSYEQYF
J: TRBJ2-7
D: .
length: 13
V: TRBV6-6

DNA: TGTGCCAGCAGTGAATTTTTCCGGGTTTCGAGCACAGATACGCAGTATTTT
CDR3: CASSEFFRVSSTDTQYF
J: TRBJ2-3
D: .
length: 17
V: TRBV25-1

DNA: TGTGCCAGCAGTTTAGGGGGGGCAGTCTACGAGCAGTACTTC
CDR3: CASSLGGAVYEQYF
J: TRBJ2-7
D: .
length: 14
V: TRBV27